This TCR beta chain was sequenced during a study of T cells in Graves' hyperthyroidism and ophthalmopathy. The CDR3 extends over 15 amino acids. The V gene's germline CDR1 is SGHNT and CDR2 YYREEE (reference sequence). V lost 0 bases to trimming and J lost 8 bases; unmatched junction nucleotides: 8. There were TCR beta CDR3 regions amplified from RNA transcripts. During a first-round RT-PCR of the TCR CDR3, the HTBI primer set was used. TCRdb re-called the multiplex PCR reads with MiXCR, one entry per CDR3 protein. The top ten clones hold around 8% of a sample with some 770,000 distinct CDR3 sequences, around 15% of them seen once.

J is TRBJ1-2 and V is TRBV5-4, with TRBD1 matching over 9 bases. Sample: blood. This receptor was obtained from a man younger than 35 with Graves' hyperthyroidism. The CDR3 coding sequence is TGTGCCAGCAGCTTGGGAGGGACAGGGATGTGGGGCTACACCTTC. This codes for CASSLGGTGMWGYTF.